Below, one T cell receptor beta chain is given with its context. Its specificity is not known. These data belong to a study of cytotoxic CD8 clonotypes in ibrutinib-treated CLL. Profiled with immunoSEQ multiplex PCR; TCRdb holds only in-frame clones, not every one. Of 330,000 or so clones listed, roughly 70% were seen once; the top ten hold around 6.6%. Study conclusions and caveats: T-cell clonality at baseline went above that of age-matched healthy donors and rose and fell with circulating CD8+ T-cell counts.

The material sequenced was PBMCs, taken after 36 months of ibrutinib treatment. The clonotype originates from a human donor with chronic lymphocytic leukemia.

CDR3 sequence (DNA): TGCACCAAGACAGGAGGACTGAACACTGAAGCTTTCTTT. Protein product: CTKTGGLNTEAFF. J is TRBJ1-1 and V is TRBV1; TRBD1, the D gene given by the table, was not confirmed from the DNA. TRBV1 is listed as a pseudogene. This CDR3 region has 13 residues.